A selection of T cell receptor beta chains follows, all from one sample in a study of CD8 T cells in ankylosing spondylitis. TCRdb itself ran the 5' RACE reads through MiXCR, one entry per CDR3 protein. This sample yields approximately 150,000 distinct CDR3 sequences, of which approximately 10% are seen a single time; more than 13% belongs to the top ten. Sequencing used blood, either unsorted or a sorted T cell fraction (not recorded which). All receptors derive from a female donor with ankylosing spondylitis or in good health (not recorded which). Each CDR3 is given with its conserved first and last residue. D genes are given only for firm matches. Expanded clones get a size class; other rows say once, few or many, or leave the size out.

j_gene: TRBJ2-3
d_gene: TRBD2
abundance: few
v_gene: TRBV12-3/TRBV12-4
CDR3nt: TGTGCCAGCAGTTTAGTAACTAGCGGACTCACAGATACGCAGTATTTT
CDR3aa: CASSLVTSGLTDTQYF

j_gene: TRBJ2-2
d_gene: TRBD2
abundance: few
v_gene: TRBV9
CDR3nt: TGTGCCAGCAGCACTGGACTAGCGGGAGAGGACACCGGGGAGCTGTTTTTT
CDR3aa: CASSTGLAGEDTGELFF

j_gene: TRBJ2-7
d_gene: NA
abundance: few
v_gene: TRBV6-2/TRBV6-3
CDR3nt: TGTGCCAGCCTACGAGGAGCGGCTTCCTACGAGCAGTACTTC
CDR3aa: CASLRGAASYEQYF

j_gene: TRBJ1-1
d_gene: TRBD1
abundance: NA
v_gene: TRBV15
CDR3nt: TGTGCCACCAGCAGAGGTGGGACAGGGAGATCCACTGAAGCTTTCTTT
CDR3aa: CATSRGGTGRSTEAFF

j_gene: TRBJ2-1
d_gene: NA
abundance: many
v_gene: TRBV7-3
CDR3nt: TGTGCCAGCAGCTTAGGTGGCCTGAATGAGCAGTTCTTC
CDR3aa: CASSLGGLNEQFF

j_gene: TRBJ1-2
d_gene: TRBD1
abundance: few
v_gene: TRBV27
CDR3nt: TGTGCCAGCAGCGAATCCGGGACAGTCTATGGCTACACCTTC
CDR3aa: CASSESGTVYGYTF

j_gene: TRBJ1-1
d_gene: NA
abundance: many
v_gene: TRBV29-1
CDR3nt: TGCAGCGTAGAACGGGACACCCACACTGAAGCTTTCTTT
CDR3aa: CSVERDTHTEAFF

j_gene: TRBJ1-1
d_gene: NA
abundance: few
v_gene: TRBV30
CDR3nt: TGTGCCTGGAGTGGAGGTTCAGGGGTCACTGAAGCTTTCTTT
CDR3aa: CAWSGGSGVTEAFF

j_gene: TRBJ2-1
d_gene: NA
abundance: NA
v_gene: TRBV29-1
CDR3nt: TGCAGCGTTGAAGGGCAGGGGTCCACCAGCCACTACTACAATGAGCAGTTCTTC
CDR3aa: CSVEGQGSTSHYYNEQFF

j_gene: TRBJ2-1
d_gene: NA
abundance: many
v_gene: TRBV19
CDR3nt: TGTGCCAGTAGTCACAATGAGCAGTTCTTC
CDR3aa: CASSHNEQFF

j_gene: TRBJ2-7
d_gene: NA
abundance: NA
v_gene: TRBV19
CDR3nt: TGTGCCAGTAGTATCCGGGACTCCACCTACGAGCAGTACTTC
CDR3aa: CASSIRDSTYEQYF

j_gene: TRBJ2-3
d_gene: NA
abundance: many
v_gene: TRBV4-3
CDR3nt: TGCGCCAGCAGCCAAGCCAGTGGGACGGTGAGCACAGATACGCAGTATTTT
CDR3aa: CASSQASGTVSTDTQYF

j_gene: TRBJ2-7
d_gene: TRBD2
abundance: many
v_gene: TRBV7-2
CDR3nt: TGTGCCAGCAGCGCCCCGGTGGGAGGGTCCTACGAGCAGTACTTC
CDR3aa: CASSAPVGGSYEQYF

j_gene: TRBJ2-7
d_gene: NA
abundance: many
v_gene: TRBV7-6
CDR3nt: TGTGCCAGCAGCTTAGAGGTGGGTCCCTACGAGCAGTACTTC
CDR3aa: CASSLEVGPYEQYF

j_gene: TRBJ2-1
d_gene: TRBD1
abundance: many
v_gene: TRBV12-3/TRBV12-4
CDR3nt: TGTGCCAGCGGGTCCACCGACAGGGTGGAAGATGAGCAGTTCTTC
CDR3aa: CASGSTDRVEDEQFF

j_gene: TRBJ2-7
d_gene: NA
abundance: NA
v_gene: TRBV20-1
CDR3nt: TGCAGTGCTAGAGATCCGGAAAACTACGAGCAGTACTTC
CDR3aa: CSARDPENYEQYF

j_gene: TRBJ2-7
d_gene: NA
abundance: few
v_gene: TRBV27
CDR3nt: TGTGCCAGCGGGTATCTAGCGCAAGAGCAGTACTTC
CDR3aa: CASGYLAQEQYF

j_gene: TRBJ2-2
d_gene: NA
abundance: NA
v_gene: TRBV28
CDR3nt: TGTGCCAGCAGTTCTTTCCGGGACAAGTATATCACCGGGGAGCTGTTTTTT
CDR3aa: CASSSFRDKYITGELFF

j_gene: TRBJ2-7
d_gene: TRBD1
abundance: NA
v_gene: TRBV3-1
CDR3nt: TGTGCCAGCAGCCCAGGGGGCAGCGCCCTCTCCTACGAGCAGTACTTC
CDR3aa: CASSPGGSALSYEQYF

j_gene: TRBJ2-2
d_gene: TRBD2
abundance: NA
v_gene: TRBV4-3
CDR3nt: TGCGCCAGCAGCCAAGGGAGACTAGCGGGAGATGGCGGGGAGCTGTTTTTT
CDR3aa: CASSQGRLAGDGGELFF

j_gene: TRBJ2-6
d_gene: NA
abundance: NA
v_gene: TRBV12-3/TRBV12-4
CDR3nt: TGTGCCAGCAGTTTAGCGCCTCCTGGGGCCAACGTCCTGACTTTC
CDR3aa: CASSLAPPGANVLTF

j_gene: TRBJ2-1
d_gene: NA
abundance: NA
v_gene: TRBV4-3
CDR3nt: TGCGCCAGCAGCCCCTGGTCGGGGAATGAGCAGTTCTTC
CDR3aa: CASSPWSGNEQFF

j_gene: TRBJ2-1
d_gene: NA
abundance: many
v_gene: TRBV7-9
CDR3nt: TGTGCCAGCAGTTACCCCGAGGCAGGGTCCTACAATGAGCAGTTCTTC
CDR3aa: CASSYPEAGSYNEQFF

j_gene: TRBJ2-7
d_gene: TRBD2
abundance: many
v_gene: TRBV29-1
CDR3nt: TGCAGCGTTGAAGGACTAGCGGGCGATTACGAGCAGTACTTC
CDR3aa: CSVEGLAGDYEQYF

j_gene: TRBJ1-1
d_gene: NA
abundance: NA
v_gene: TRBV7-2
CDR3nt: TGTGCCAGCAGCTGGCGGACTATGAACACTGAAGCTTTCTTT
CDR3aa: CASSWRTMNTEAFF

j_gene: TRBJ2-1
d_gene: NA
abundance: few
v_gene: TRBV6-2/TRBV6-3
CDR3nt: TGTGCCACCTCTGGGGGCGGGAGCTTCTTCAATGAGCAGTTCTTC
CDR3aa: CATSGGGSFFNEQFF

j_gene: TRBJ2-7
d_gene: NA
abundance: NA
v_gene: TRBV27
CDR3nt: TGTGCCAGCAGACCGACGGGGGATCCATTTTACGAGCAGTACTTC
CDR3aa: CASRPTGDPFYEQYF

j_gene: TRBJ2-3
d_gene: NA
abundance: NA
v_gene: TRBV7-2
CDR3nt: TGTGCCAGCAGCTTCTCCCAGAGCACAGATACGCAGTATTTT
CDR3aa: CASSFSQSTDTQYF

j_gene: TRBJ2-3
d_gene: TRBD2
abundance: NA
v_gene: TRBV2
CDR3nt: TGTGCCAAGCACCCTAGCGGGCGACCAGATACGCAGTATTTT
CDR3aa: CAKHPSGRPDTQYF

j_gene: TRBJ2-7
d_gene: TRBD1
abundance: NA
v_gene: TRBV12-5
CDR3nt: TGTGCTAGTGGTTTGGGGACAGGATCATTCGAGCAGTACTTC
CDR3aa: CASGLGTGSFEQYF

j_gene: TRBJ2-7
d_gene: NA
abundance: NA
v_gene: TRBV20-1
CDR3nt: TGCAGTGCTAGGCCCCTGACGGCCTACGAGCAGTACTTC
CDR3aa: CSARPLTAYEQYF

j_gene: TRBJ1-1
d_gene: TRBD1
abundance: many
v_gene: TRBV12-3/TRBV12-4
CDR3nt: TGTGCCAGCAGTCCTCAGGGGGTCGGGTCTGAAGCTTTCTTT
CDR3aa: CASSPQGVGSEAFF

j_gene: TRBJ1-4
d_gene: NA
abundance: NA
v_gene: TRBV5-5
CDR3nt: TGTGCCAGCAGCCCGTCGGGGAAAAAACTGTTTTTT
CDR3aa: CASSPSGKKLFF

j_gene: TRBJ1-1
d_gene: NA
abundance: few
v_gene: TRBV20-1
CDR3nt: TGCAGTGCTAGTCTACTAATGAACACTGAAGCTTTCTTT
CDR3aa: CSASLLMNTEAFF

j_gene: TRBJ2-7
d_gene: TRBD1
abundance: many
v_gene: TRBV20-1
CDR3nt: TGCAGTGCTAACACAGGGGGGTACGAGCAGTACTTC
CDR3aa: CSANTGGYEQYF

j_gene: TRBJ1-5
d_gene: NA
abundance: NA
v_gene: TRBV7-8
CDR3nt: TGTGCCAGCAGCCCTAGCGGCAGCCCCAGAGGCGGCAATCAGCCCCAGCATTTT
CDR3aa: CASSPSGSPRGGNQPQHF

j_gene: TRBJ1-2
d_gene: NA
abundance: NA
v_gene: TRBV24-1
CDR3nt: TGTGCCACCAGTGCCTCTAAGGGGGAAGGCTACACCTTC
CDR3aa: CATSASKGEGYTF

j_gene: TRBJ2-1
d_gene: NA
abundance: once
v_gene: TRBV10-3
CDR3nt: TGTGCCATCAGTGAGTCGTCCCGGTCTATCTCCTACAATGAGCAGTTCTTC
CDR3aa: CAISESSRSISYNEQFF

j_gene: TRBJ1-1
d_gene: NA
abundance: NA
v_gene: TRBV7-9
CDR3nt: TGTGCCAGCAGCTTAGACCCCACTGAAGCTTTCTTT
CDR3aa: CASSLDPTEAFF

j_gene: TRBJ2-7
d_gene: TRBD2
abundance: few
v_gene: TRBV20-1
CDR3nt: TGCAGTGCTGCCGGGACTAGTGCCTCCTACGAGCAGTACTTC
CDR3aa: CSAAGTSASYEQYF

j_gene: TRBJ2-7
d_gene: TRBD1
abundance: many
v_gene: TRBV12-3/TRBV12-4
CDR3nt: TGTGCCAGCAGCCCGACAGGGAGCGGGCAGTACTTC
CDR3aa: CASSPTGSGQYF

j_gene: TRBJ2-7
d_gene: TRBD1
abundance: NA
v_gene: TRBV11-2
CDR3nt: TGTGCCAGCGGCGGGACAGGAGACTACGAGCAGTACTTC
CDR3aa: CASGGTGDYEQYF

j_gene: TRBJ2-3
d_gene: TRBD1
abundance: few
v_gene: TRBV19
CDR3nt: TGTGCCAGTAGTACGCTCACCGGGACAGGGGAGGAGGCAGATACGCAGTATTTT
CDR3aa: CASSTLTGTGEEADTQYF

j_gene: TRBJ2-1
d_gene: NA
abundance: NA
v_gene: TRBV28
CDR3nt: TGTGCCAGCAGCCCCCTAGGGGGAGGAGGTTGGGATGAGCAGTTCTTC
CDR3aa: CASSPLGGGGWDEQFF

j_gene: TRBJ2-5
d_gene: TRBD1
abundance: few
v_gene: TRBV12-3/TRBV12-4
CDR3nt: TGTGCCAGCAGTTCCGGGACAGGGATCGGAGGAGAGACCCAGTACTTC
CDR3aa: CASSSGTGIGGETQYF

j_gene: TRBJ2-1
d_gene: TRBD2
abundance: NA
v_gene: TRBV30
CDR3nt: TGTGCCTCGAGTAGCGGGAGGGAATACAATGAGCAGTTCTTC
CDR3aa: CASSSGREYNEQFF

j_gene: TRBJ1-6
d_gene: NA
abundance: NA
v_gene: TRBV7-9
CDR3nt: TGTGCCAGCAGCACACCGGACAACTATAATTCACCCCTCCACTTT
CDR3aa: CASSTPDNYNSPLHF

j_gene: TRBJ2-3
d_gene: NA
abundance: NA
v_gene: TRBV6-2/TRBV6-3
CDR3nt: TGTGCCAGCAGATTTGGTGGAGACACTAGCACAGATACGCAGTATTTT
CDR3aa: CASRFGGDTSTDTQYF

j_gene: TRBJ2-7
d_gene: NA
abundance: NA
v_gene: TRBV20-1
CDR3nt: TGCAGTGCAAAAAATAGCGGACGCTCCTACGAGCAGTACTTC
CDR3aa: CSAKNSGRSYEQYF

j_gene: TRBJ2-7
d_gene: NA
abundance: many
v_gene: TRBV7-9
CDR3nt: TGTGCCAGCAGCTCCCCGGACAGACCCTACGAGCAGTACTTC
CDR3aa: CASSSPDRPYEQYF

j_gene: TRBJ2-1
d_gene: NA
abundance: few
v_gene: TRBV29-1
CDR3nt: TGCAGCGTTGTAGGCAGGACCTACAATGAGCAGTTCTTC
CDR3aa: CSVVGRTYNEQFF

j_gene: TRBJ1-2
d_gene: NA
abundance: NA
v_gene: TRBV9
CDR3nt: TGTGCCAGCAGCGTGTCAGGGGCTGGGAGTGAGGGCTACACCTTC
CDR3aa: CASSVSGAGSEGYTF

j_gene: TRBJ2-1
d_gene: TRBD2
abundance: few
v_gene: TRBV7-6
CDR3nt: TGTGCCAGCGGGCCGGATAGCGGGATAAATGAGCAGTTCTTC
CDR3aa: CASGPDSGINEQFF

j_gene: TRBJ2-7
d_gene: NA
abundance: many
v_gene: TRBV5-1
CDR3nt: TGCGCCAGCAGCTATGATTTGGGGGTGACTGGACGCGAGCAGTACTTC
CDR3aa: CASSYDLGVTGREQYF